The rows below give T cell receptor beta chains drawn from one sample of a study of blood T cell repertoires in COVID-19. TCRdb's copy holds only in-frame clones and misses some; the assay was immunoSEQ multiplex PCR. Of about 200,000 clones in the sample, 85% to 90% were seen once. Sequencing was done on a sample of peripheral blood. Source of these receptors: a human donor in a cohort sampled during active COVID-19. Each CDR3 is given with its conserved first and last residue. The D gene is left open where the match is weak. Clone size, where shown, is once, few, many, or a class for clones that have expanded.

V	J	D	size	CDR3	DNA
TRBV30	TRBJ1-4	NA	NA	CAWARDQEKLFF	TGTGCCTGGGCCCGGGATCAAGAAAAACTGTTTTTT
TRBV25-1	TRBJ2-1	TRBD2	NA	CASSESPSGPYNEQFF	TGTGCCAGCAGTGAATCGCCTAGCGGTCCCTACAATGAGCAGTTCTTC
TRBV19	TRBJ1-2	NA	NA	CASSISGANYGYTF	TGTGCCAGTAGTATATCGGGGGCTAACTATGGCTACACCTTC
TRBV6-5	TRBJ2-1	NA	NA	CASSYVAGGYNEQFF	TGTGCCAGCAGTTACGTCGCTGGCGGGTACAATGAGCAGTTCTTC
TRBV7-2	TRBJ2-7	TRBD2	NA	CASSPGGLYEQYF	TGTGCCAGCAGCCCGGGAGGGCTTTACGAGCAGTACTTC
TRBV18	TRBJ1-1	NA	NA	CASSPPMGGNTEAFF	TGTGCCAGCTCACCACCGATGGGGGGTAACACTGAAGCTTTCTTT
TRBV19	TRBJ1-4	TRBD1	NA	CASSVNRGTNEKLFF	TGTGCCAGTAGTGTAAACAGGGGAACTAATGAAAAACTGTTTTTT
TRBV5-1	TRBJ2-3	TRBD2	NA	CASSFLLAEVTDTQYF	TGCGCCAGCAGCTTCCTACTAGCGGAGGTCACAGATACGCAGTATTTT
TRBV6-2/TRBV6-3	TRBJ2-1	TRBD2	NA	CASSFGTSVANEQFF	TGTGCCAGCAGTTTCGGGACTAGCGTGGCCAATGAGCAGTTCTTC
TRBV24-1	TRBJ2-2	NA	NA	CATSEDRPLSRNTGELFF	TGTGCCACCAGTGAAGACAGACCCTTATCTCGGAACACCGGGGAGCTGTTTTTT
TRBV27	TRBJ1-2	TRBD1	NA	CASSPRTGASTYGYTF	TGTGCCAGCAGTCCCCGGACAGGGGCCTCAACCTATGGCTACACCTTC
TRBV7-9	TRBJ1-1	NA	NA	CASSLGAGVAEAFF	TGTGCCAGCAGCTTAGGGGCAGGGGTAGCTGAAGCTTTCTTT
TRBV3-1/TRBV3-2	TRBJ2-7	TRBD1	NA	CASSLDRGAYEQYF	TGTGCCAGCAGCCTCGACAGGGGGGCCTACGAGCAGTACTTC
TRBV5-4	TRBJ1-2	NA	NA	CASSLGGADYGYTF	TGTGCCAGCAGCTTGGGCGGCGCCGACTATGGCTACACCTTC
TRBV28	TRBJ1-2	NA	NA	CASSFPGNYGYTF	TGTGCCAGCAGTTTCCCCGGTAACTATGGCTACACCTTC
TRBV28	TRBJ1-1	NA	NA	CASSLLGAGDTEAFF	TGTGCCAGCAGTTTATTAGGGGCTGGAGACACTGAAGCTTTCTTT
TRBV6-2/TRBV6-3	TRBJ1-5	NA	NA	CASSLGGQPQHF	TGTGCCAGCAGTTTAGGGGGTCAGCCCCAGCATTTT
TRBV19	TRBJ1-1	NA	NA	CASSIGGKGTEAFF	TGTGCCAGTAGTATAGGAGGGAAAGGCACTGAAGCTTTCTTT
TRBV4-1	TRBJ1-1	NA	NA	CASSQDDEGWANTEAFF	TGCGCCAGCAGCCAAGATGATGAGGGCTGGGCGAACACTGAAGCTTTCTTT
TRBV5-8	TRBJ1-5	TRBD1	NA	CASSSGDRVTQPQHF	TGTGCCAGCAGCTCGGGGGACAGGGTCACCCAGCCCCAGCATTTT
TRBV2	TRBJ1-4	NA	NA	CASSELDEKLFF	TGTGCCAGCAGTGAGTTAGATGAAAAACTGTTTTTT
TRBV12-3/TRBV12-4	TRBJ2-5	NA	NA	CACWTPNQETQYF	TGTGCCTGTTGGACACCCAATCAAGAGACCCAGTACTTC
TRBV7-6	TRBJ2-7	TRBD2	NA	CASSLMASGGYYEQYF	TGTGCCAGCAGCTTAATGGCTAGCGGGGGGTACTACGAGCAGTACTTC
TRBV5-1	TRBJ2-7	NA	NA	CASSLVPGNSYEQYF	TGCGCCAGCAGCTTGGTACCAGGGAACTCCTACGAGCAGTACTTC
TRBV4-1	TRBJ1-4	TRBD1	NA	CASSQAPGQGNEKLFF	TGCGCCAGCAGCCAAGCGCCGGGACAGGGAAATGAAAAACTGTTTTTT
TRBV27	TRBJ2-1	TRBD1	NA	CASTPGGSYNEQFF	TGTGCCAGCACCCCAGGGGGCTCCTACAATGAGCAGTTCTTC
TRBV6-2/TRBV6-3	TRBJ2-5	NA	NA	CASSYFIPQETQYF	TGTGCCAGCAGTTACTTTATTCCGCAAGAGACCCAGTACTTC
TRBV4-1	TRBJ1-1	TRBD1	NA	CASSQQGAPVAFF	TGCGCCAGCAGCCAGCAGGGGGCGCCGGTCGCTTTCTTT
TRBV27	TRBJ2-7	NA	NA	CASSLEDRSYEQYF	TGTGCCAGCAGTTTAGAGGACAGATCCTACGAGCAGTACTTC
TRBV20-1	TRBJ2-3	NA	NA	CSASPGGPKDTQYF	TGCAGTGCCAGTCCGGGGGGCCCCAAGGATACGCAGTATTTT
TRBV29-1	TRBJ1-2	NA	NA	CSVWTAGDYGYTF	TGCAGCGTCTGGACAGCGGGGGACTATGGCTACACCTTC
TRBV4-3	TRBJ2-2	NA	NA	CASSQEWDAGASTGELFF	TGCGCCAGCAGCCAAGAGTGGGACGCAGGGGCGAGCACCGGGGAGCTGTTTTTT
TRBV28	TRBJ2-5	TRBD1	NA	CASSRSGQGAKTQYF	TGTGCCAGCAGCCGAAGCGGACAGGGGGCTAAGACCCAGTACTTC
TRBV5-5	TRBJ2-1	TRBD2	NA	CASSQRGSSYNEQFF	TGTGCCAGCAGCCAGCGGGGGAGCTCCTACAATGAGCAGTTCTTC
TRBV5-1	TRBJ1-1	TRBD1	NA	CASSTGTGGVTEAFF	TGCGCCAGCAGCACTGGGACAGGGGGTGTTACTGAAGCTTTCTTT
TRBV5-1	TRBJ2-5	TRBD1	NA	CASSLDAGTVETQYF	TGCGCCAGCAGCTTGGACGCCGGGACAGTAGAGACCCAGTACTTC
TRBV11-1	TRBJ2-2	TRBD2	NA	CASSRVLAAGELFF	TGTGCCAGCAGCAGGGTCCTAGCGGCCGGGGAGCTGTTTTTT
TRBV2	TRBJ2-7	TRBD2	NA	CASSAKAGGFSYEQYF	TGTGCCAGCAGTGCTAAAGCGGGGGGGTTCTCCTACGAGCAGTACTTC
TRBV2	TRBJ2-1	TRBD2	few	CATLGGRLDEQFF	TGTGCCACCTTGGGAGGGCGACTAGATGAGCAGTTCTTC
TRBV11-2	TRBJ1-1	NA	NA	CASRKGSQGMNTEAFF	TGTGCCAGCAGAAAAGGGTCACAGGGCATGAACACTGAAGCTTTCTTT
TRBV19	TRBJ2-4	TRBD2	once	CASSSLAGGRSDIQYF	TGTGCCAGTAGTAGTTTAGCGGGGGGGAGGTCAGACATTCAGTACTTC
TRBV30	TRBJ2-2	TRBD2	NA	CAWSVLAGETGELFF	TGTGCCTGGAGTGTATTGGCGGGAGAGACCGGGGAGCTGTTTTTT
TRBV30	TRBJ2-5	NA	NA	CAWSVTGETQYF	TGTGCCTGGAGTGTAACCGGGGAGACCCAGTACTTC
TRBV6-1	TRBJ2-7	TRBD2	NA	CASSERGGVGQYF	TGTGCCAGCAGTGAACGGGGGGGCGTGGGGCAGTACTTC
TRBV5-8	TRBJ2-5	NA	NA	CASSLVAQETQYF	TGTGCCAGCAGCTTGGTGGCCCAAGAGACCCAGTACTTC
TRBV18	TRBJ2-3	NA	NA	CASSPPSVTDTQYF	TGTGCCAGCTCGCCTCCCAGCGTGACAGATACGCAGTATTTT
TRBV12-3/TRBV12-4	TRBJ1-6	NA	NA	CASSPTSNSPLHF	TGTGCCAGCAGCCCAACATCGAATTCACCCCTCCACTTT
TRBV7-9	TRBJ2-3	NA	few	CATLGGAGDTQYF	TGTGCCACCCTGGGGGGGGCCGGGGATACGCAGTATTTT
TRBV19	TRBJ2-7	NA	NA	CASSLEGGSAYEQYF	TGTGCCAGTAGCCTCGAGGGGGGGAGCGCCTACGAGCAGTACTTC
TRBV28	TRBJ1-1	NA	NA	CASREIMNTEAFF	TGTGCCAGCAGAGAGATAATGAACACTGAAGCTTTCTTT
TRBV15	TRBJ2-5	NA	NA	CATSRDRGAQYF	TGTGCCACCAGCAGGGACCGCGGGGCCCAGTACTTC
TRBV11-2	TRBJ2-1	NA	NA	CASSPHGGFYNEQFF	TGTGCCAGCAGCCCTCATGGGGGGTTTTACAATGAGCAGTTCTTC
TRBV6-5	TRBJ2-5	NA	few	CASSPGQRGETQYF	TGTGCCAGCAGTCCCGGACAGAGGGGGGAGACCCAGTACTTC
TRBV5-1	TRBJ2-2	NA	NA	CASSLDTGELFF	TGCGCCAGCAGCCTTGACACCGGGGAGCTGTTTTTT
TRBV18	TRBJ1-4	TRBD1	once	CASSPVNTGTGANEKLFF	TGTGCCAGCTCACCCGTTAATACGGGGACAGGGGCCAATGAAAAACTGTTTTTT
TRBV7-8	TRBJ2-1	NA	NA	CASSPRDLTRGEQFF	TGTGCCAGCAGCCCTAGGGACTTGACGCGGGGTGAGCAGTTCTTC
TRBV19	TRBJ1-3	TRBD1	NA	CASSIPARGSGNTIYF	TGTGCCAGTAGTATACCCGCCAGGGGGTCTGGAAACACCATATATTTT
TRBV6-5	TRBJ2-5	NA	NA	CASRDPGREETQYF	TGTGCCAGCAGGGATCCAGGCAGGGAAGAGACCCAGTACTTC
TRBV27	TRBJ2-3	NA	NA	CASSLSYSTDTQYF	TGTGCCAGCAGTTTATCCTACTCCACAGATACGCAGTATTTT
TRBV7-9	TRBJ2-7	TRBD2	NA	CASSFASGVSSYEQYF	TGTGCCAGCAGCTTTGCGAGCGGGGTCAGCTCCTACGAGCAGTACTTC